This TCR beta chain was sequenced during a study of T cells after yellow fever vaccination. Researchers made TCR cDNA using 5'RACE template switching, and this step added a universal primer site and UMIs. TCRdb reprocessed the 5' RACE reads via MiXCR and lists one record per CDR3 protein. Of 50,000 or so distinct CDR3 sequences in the sample, 7.4% are singletons; the top ten hold over 25%. Ten or more counts support this clonotype. Its antigen remains unknown. Study findings and constraints: The bulk population could contribute abundant contaminating clonotypes to FACS-sorted repertoires.

CDR3 length: 16 residues. Trimming took 5 bases from V and 0 from J, leaving 14 bases between them. Germline V lookup: CDR1 LNHNV, CDR2 YYDKDF (reference sequence). The material sequenced was CD8+ T cells sorted from PBMCs, taken more than 14 days after the first yellow fever vaccination. The sequence was obtained from a man between 18 and 29 years old who received the YFV17D yellow fever vaccine. This rearrangement joins TRBV15 to TRBJ2-1; tentative D call: TRBD2 (5 bases). The CDR3, as DNA: TGTGCCACCAGCCTAGCCCCGGGCTACTCCTACAATGAGCAGTTCTTC. Protein sequence: CATSLAPGYSYNEQFF.